This passage covers 13 T cell receptor beta chains from one sample sequenced in a study of CD8+ T cells in alopecia areata. Treatment in this sample: oral pan-JAK inhibitor, 5-10 mg twice daily. Sequencing relied on a cDNA template that was reverse transcribed from extracted RNA. Repertoires were generated with immunoSEQ multiplex PCR, while TCRdb's copy carries only in-frame clones and drops some. The data contain roughly 100,000 clones, more than 75% of them singletons. The starting material was CD8+ T cells sorted from blood, obtained at approximately week 31, from a patient treated with tofacitinib. The receptors stem from a human donor with alopecia areata.

The chain carries TRBV7-9 and TRBJ2-7; 9 bases fit TRBD1. The CDR3 is 13 amino acids. V gave up 6 bases and J gave up 5 bases; unmatched junction bases: 5. Germline V gene data show CDR1 as SEHNR and CDR2 as FQNEAQ (reference sequence). CDR3 amino acids: CASRTGQGNEQYF. CDR3 DNA: TGTGCCAGCAGAACGGGACAGGGAAACGAGCAGTACTTC.

V is TRBV7-8 and J is TRBJ2-5; no reliable D call. V lost 7 bases and J 1 base, leaving 19 bases between the germline ends. From germline, CDR1 is SGHVS and CDR2 FQNEAQ. This CDR3 comprises 16 residues. The CDR3 sequence is CASNHPPKQFQETQYF. The CDR3, as DNA: TGTGCCAGCAACCATCCCCCAAAACAATTCCAAGAGACCCAGTACTTC.

The chain is built from TRBV7-9 and TRBJ1-5; possibly TRBD1 for D (6 bases). The CDR3 runs 15 residues. The V end was cut by 5 bases, the J end by 3 bases, with 14 bases between. The germline gives CDR1 SEHNR, CDR2 FQNEAQ (reference sequence). CDR3 coding DNA: TGTGCCAGCAGCCTTGGGGGGCATTTCAATCAGCCCCAGCATTTT. Its protein product is CASSLGGHFNQPQHF.

The rearrangement joins TRBV29-1 to TRBJ1-1; 10 nucleotides agree with TRBD1. Germline values: CDR1 SQVTM, CDR2 ANQGSEA. CDR3 size: 14 residues. J lost 1 base, V lost 7 bases, and 6 bases had no gene match. For the CDR3, the DNA is TGCAGCGGGGGACAGGGGAACTCGAACACTGAAGCTTTCTTT. Protein: CSGGQGNSNTEAFF.

In this sample, this clone turned up once. This sequence joins TRBV5-1 and TRBJ1-1; D perhaps matches TRBD1 (6 bases). The CDR3 length is 15 residues. Trimming shortened V by 3 bases and J by 2 bases, and 14 bases separated the two germline ends. Germline-derived CDR1 and CDR2 are SGHRS and YFSETQ. CDR3 DNA: TGCGCCAGCAGCTGGACAGCTGGGGGTAACACTGAAGCTTTCTTT. Its translation: CASSWTAGGNTEAFF.

In the case of this clone: This sample also contains other DNA sequences that code for the same CDR3. The chain has TRBV12-5 and TRBJ2-3; D not certain. Germline V gene sequence: CDR1 LGHNT, CDR2 FRNRAP. The CDR3 is made up of 9 amino acids. Trimming shortened V by 9 bases and J by 6 bases, and 4 bases separated the two germline ends. CDR3: CASGDTQYF. The DNA of the CDR3 is TGTGCTAGCGGGGATACGCAGTATTTT.

This chain connects TRBV2 to TRBJ2-7; the match to TRBD2 covers 11 bases. The CDR3 loop spans 14 amino acids. The J segment lost 1 base and the V segment lost 8 bases, leaving 4 bases of the junction unmatched. CDR1 and CDR2 (germline): SNHLY, FYNNEI. The CDR3 DNA sequence: TGTGCCAGCGGGGGACTAGCGGTTTCCTACGAGCAGTACTTC. Residues: CASGGLAVSYEQYF.

This chain connects TRBV7-9 to TRBJ2-7, with D possibly matching TRBD1 (5 bases). The CDR3 contains 16 residues. V shed 5 bases and J shed 2 bases, with 19 bases lying between them. Germline V lookup: CDR1 SEHNR, CDR2 FQNEAQ (reference sequence). CDR3 in amino acids: CASSLSLGREAYEQYF. CDR3 sequence (DNA): TGTGCCAGCAGCCTAAGCCTAGGCAGGGAAGCCTACGAGCAGTACTTC.

The gene calls are TRBV29-1 and TRBJ2-7; 7 positions match TRBD2. CDR1 is SQVTM, CDR2 ANQGSEA, per germline. The V segment lost 7 bases and the J segment 4 bases; nucleotides outside the gene matches: 16. The CDR3 sequence is 15 residues long. The CDR3 sequence: CSAGGGVSSSYEQYF. In DNA, the CDR3 is TGCAGCGCCGGGGGAGGGGTCTCCTCCTCATACGAGCAGTACTTC.

This clone appeared a single time. This rearrangement joins TRBV29-1 to TRBJ2-7; 9 positions match TRBD1. The CDR3 spans 14 residues. V lost 7 bases to trimming and J lost 4 bases; unmatched junction nucleotides: 11. Germline CDR1 is SQVTM and CDR2 is ANQGSEA. The DNA for the CDR3 is TGCAGCGGGGGAAAACAGGGGGCCCCATACGAGCAGTACTTC. It translates to CSGGKQGAPYEQYF.

This clone was seen a few times. The chain carries TRBV7-9 and TRBJ1-5; 8 nucleotides match TRBD1. The V and J ends lost 5 bases and 7 bases, in that order; junction bases with no gene match: 7. The CDR3 loop spans 14 amino acids. Germline V gene data show CDR1 as SEHNR and CDR2 as FQNEAQ (reference sequence). Here the CDR3 DNA reads TGTGCCAGCAGCGCTTCGACAGGGGACCAGCCCCAGCATTTT. This translates into CASSASTGDQPQHF.

This chain connects TRBV5-6 to TRBJ2-1; possibly TRBD1 for D (6 bases). Germline loops: CDR1 SGHDT, CDR2 YYEEEE. This CDR3 comprises 11 residues. Trimming took 3 bases from V and 9 from J, leaving 7 bases between them. The CDR3 DNA sequence: TGTGCCAGCAGCTCAGGGGTTGAGCAGTTCTTC. This gives the protein CASSSGVEQFF.

This clone was picked up a small number of times. The gene calls are TRBV4-2 and TRBJ2-1; 11 nucleotides line up with TRBD2. V gave up 6 bases and J gave up 2 bases; unmatched junction bases: 3. The CDR3 contains 15 residues. Germline V gene lookup returns CDR1 LGHNA and CDR2 YNFKEQ. This CDR3 is CASSILAGAYNEQFF. DNA for the CDR3: TGTGCCAGCAGTATACTAGCGGGAGCCTACAATGAGCAGTTCTTC.